This T cell receptor beta chain was captured in a study of T cells in Graves' hyperthyroidism and ophthalmopathy. Overall study results and limits: A 13 V-J model separated ophthalmopathy from stable hyperthyroidism. Blood samples included most of the expanded thyroid clonotypes exceeding 0.001.

The trim removed 6 bases at V and 9 bases at J, leaving 12 bases unmatched. Germline lookup yields CDR1 MDHEN and CDR2 SYDVKM. The CDR3 extends over 17 amino acids. As concerns this clonotype: Its target is unknown.

The study left out patients who had uncontrolled infection, other autoimmune disease, pregnancy or lactation. There were TCR beta CDR3 regions amplified from RNA transcripts. With the HTBI primer set, the TCR CDR3 went through a first round of RT-PCR. TCRdb fed the multiplex PCR reads into MiXCR, producing one record per CDR3 protein. The sample includes 300,000 to 350,000 distinct CDR3 sequences, 15% to 20% of them seen just once. This TCR was sampled from a woman in her forties or fifties with Graves' hyperthyroidism. Sequenced sample: blood. This sequence joins TRBV28 and TRBJ2-1; 15 bases line up with TRBD2. DNA of the CDR3: TGTGCCAGCAGCCACTTAGGACTAGCGGGAGGGTTTTCTGAGCAGTTCTTC. It specifies CASSHLGLAGGFSEQFF.